These 29 T cell receptor beta chains were all obtained from the same sample, sequenced in a study of blood T cell repertoires in COVID-19. Produced via immunoSEQ multiplex PCR; TCRdb's table is partial and in-frame only. The sample consists of about 91,000 clones, around nine tenths of them appearing once. Sequenced: peripheral blood. The source of these receptors is a woman between 65 and 79 years old with acute or convalescent COVID-19.

The chain carries TRBV29-1 and TRBJ1-5; 8 positions agree with TRBD1. The germline V gene has CDR1 SQVTM and CDR2 ANQGSEA. V gave up 4 bases and J gave up 4 bases; unmatched junction bases: 3. The CDR3 contains 13 residues. This CDR3 reads CSVGTGRNQPQHF. The CDR3 region has the DNA TGCAGCGTTGGGACAGGGAGAAATCAGCCCCAGCATTTT.

This CDR3 is CASSQGGQLINQPQHF. The CDR3 region has the DNA TGTGCCAGCAGCCAGGGCGGACAGTTAATCAATCAGCCCCAGCATTTT. V gene TRBV3-1 (or the pseudogene TRBV3-2) combines with J gene TRBJ1-5; maybe TRBD1 (6 bases). The CDR3 spans 16 residues. V was pared by 3 bases and J by 3 bases, with 15 bases between. Germline CDR1 and CDR2: LGHDT and YNNKEL (reference sequence).

The CDR3 DNA reads TGTGCCAGCAGCTCACTTCGAACCAGCACAGATACGCAGTATTTT. This translates into CASSSLRTSTDTQYF. The chain is built from TRBV7-9 and TRBJ2-3; D remains unclear. CDR1 SEHNR and CDR2 FQNEAQ come from the germline V gene (reference sequence). CDR3 length: 15 residues. V gave up 4 bases and J gave up 0 bases, with 11 bases separating them.

This sequence joins TRBV5-6 and TRBJ1-1; 9 nucleotides line up with TRBD1. Germline values: CDR1 SGHDT, CDR2 YYEEEE. V was clipped by 4 bases and J by 4 bases; unmatched bases: 2. The CDR3 extends over 13 amino acids. The CDR3 region is CASSLTGGTEAFF. The CDR3 DNA reads as TGTGCCAGCAGCCTGACAGGGGGCACTGAAGCTTTCTTT.

The rearrangement uses TRBV27 and TRBJ1-1; a weak D match, TRBD1 (6 bases). The germline V and J ends were trimmed by 6 bases and 4 bases, with 21 bases remaining between them. Per the germline V gene, CDR1 is MNHEY and CDR2 is SMNVEV (reference sequence). There are 16 residues in the CDR3. The DNA for the CDR3 is TGTGCCAGCAGAGCCGCCCCCGAGGGCAGGGGCACTGAAGCTTTCTTT. Translating it yields CASRAAPEGRGTEAFF.

The chain joins TRBV24-1 to TRBJ2-2, with 9 positions matching TRBD1. The CDR3 totals 16 residues. Germline CDR1 reads KGHDR; CDR2 reads SFDVKD. The V gene end was trimmed by 3 bases and the J gene end by 4 bases; junction bases not matched to a gene: 5. The CDR3 loop reads CATSDTGTGRTGELFF. The CDR3 coding sequence is TGTGCCACCAGTGATACGGGGACAGGGCGCACCGGGGAGCTGTTTTTT.

The J gene is TRBJ1-2, the V gene TRBV5-1; unclear D gene. V lost 4 bases, J lost 8 bases, and 9 bases lay in between. CDR1 is SGHRS and CDR2 is YFSETQ in the germline V gene. The CDR3 loop spans 11 amino acids. The CDR3 DNA follows: TGCGCCAGCAGCACAGATCGGGGCTACACCTTC. Translating it yields CASSTDRGYTF.

The chain links TRBV24-1 to TRBJ2-6, with 10 nucleotides matching TRBD1. This CDR3 contains 19 residues. The germline V gene has CDR1 KGHDR and CDR2 SFDVKD. The V segment lost 3 bases and the J segment 3 bases; nucleotides outside the gene matches: 10. CDR3 amino acids: CATSDARTGGILGANVLTF. The DNA for the CDR3 is TGTGCCACCAGTGATGCTCGGACAGGGGGAATTCTTGGGGCCAACGTCCTGACTTTC.

The rearrangement links TRBV2 to TRBJ2-1, with TRBD1 matching 7 bases. The CDR3 is 15 residues long. The V segment lost 7 bases and the J segment 5 bases; nucleotides outside the gene matches: 11. Germline V gene sequence: CDR1 SNHLY, CDR2 FYNNEI. The CDR3 reads CASNPEGQANNEQFF. The CDR3 DNA sequence: TGTGCCAGCAACCCGGAAGGACAGGCTAACAATGAGCAGTTCTTC.

This clone has only a few counts. CDR3 sequence (DNA): TGTGCCAGCAGACCGACAGGGTTGGCTGGAAACACCATATATTTT. Protein sequence: CASRPTGLAGNTIYF. The V gene is TRBV28, the J gene TRBJ1-3, with 7 bases that match TRBD1. Germline trimming cut 6 bases from V and 2 bases from J; bases unmatched to any gene: 7. CDR1 and CDR2 (germline): MDHEN, SYDVKM. The CDR3 loop spans 15 amino acids.

The chain recombines TRBV28 with TRBJ2-1; 15 bases align to TRBD2. V trimming: 6 bases; J trimming: 8 bases; junction bases outside the gene matches: 5. Germline V gene sequence: CDR1 MDHEN, CDR2 SYDVKM. This CDR3 comprises 15 residues. CDR3 nucleotides: TGTGCCAGCAGCTGGACTAGCGGGAGGGCTGATGAGCAGTTCTTC. Translation gives CASSWTSGRADEQFF.

The chain carries TRBV9 and TRBJ1-2; the match to TRBD1 covers 8 bases. V dropped 3 bases and J dropped 8; count of bases not matched to a gene: 6. This CDR3 is 13 amino acids long. Germline values: CDR1 SGDLS, CDR2 YYNGEE. The CDR3 reads CASSDGQGSGYTF. CDR3 in DNA: TGTGCCAGCAGCGATGGACAGGGAAGCGGCTACACCTTC.

Only a few counts were recorded for this clone. The CDR3 reads CASSKNRDYWGYTF. The CDR3 DNA is TGCGCCAGCAGTAAGAACCGGGACTATTGGGGCTACACCTTC. V gene TRBV10-2 combines with J gene TRBJ1-2; D is perhaps TRBD1 (5 bases). This CDR3 is 14 amino acids long. V dropped 5 bases and J dropped 8 bases, with 18 bases sitting between them. Germline CDR1 WSHSY, CDR2 SAAADI.

The chain recombines TRBV5-1 with TRBJ2-5; TRBD1 matches at 9 bases. In germline, CDR1 is SGHRS, CDR2 YFSETQ. The length of the CDR3 is 15 residues. Trimming cost V 4 bases and J 5 bases; bases outside gene matches: 9. The CDR3 protein is CASSVGDRAMETQYF. Here the CDR3 DNA reads TGCGCCAGCAGCGTTGGGGACAGGGCCATGGAGACCCAGTACTTC.

The V call is TRBV19, the J call TRBJ1-4, with 7 positions matching TRBD1. This CDR3 spans 16 amino acids. Germline lookup yields CDR1 LNHDA and CDR2 SQIVND (reference sequence). Unmatched junction bases numbered 7, after V lost 6 bases and J lost 0 bases. The CDR3 DNA sequence: TGTGCCAGTAGCGTCCTTCAGGGGGCAACTAATGAAAAACTGTTTTTT. Its protein product is CASSVLQGATNEKLFF. The whole variable domain, remainder taken from reference TRBV19 and TRBJ1-4, is DGGITQSPKYLFRKEGQNVTLSCEQNLNHDAMYWYRQDPGQGLRLIYYSQIVNDFQKGDIAEGYSVSREKKESFPLTVTSAQKNPTAFYLCASSVLQGATNEKLFFGSGTQLSVL.

This clone showed up just once. The CDR3 sequence is CASSLAGGKSYNEQFF. DNA for the CDR3: TGCGCCAGCAGCTTGGCAGGGGGGAAGTCCTACAATGAGCAGTTCTTC. The chain joins TRBV5-1 to TRBJ2-1; D is possibly TRBD1 (7 bases). Trimming took off 0 bases at V and 1 base at J, with 11 bases between the two ends. The CDR3 runs to 16 residues. Germline CDR1 and CDR2: SGHRS and YFSETQ.

This clone was found a few times. The V and J genes are TRBV2 and TRBJ1-1; no definite D call. Germline CDR1 reads SNHLY; CDR2 reads FYNNEI. This CDR3 is built from 14 residues. V lost 5 bases and J 1 base, leaving 11 bases between the germline ends. The chain's CDR3 is CASSRLQQNTEAFF. The CDR3 DNA reads TGTGCCAGCAGTCGCTTACAACAGAACACTGAAGCTTTCTTT.

The chain is built from TRBV28 and TRBJ1-6; no clear D. V lost 6 bases and J 0 bases, leaving 6 bases between the germline ends. This CDR3 is built from 14 residues. Per the germline V gene, CDR1 is MDHEN and CDR2 is SYDVKM. The CDR3 loop is CASRPSSYNSPLHF. The CDR3, as DNA: TGTGCCAGCAGACCGAGCTCCTATAATTCACCCCTCCACTTT.

The V gene is TRBV14, the J gene TRBJ2-3, with D perhaps matching TRBD2 (5 bases). The V gene's germline CDR1 is SGHDN and CDR2 FVKESK. With 3 bases removed from V and 2 bases from J, the gap between germline ends came to 9 bases. The CDR3 runs 14 residues. This CDR3 reads CASSHGIYTDTQYF. CDR3 in DNA: TGTGCCAGCAGCCACGGGATCTACACAGATACGCAGTATTTT.

The chain joins TRBV2 to TRBJ1-1; D is unresolved. Trimming shortened V by 8 bases and J by 0 bases, and 13 bases separated the two germline ends. CDR1 SNHLY and CDR2 FYNNEI come from the germline V gene. The CDR3 contains 14 residues. The chain's CDR3 is CASGRDGLNTEAFF. In nucleotides, the CDR3 is TGTGCCAGCGGGAGGGATGGGCTGAACACTGAAGCTTTCTTT.

The chain links TRBV7-2 to TRBJ1-4, with D maybe TRBD1 (6 bases). Germline values: CDR1 SGHTA, CDR2 FQGNSA. This CDR3 contains 18 residues. Trimming removed 5 bases at V and 5 bases at J, with 24 bases between. CDR3: CASSTGFPTEPENEKLFF. The CDR3 DNA sequence: TGTGCCAGCAGCACAGGGTTTCCGACCGAACCCGAAAATGAAAAACTGTTTTTT.

As to this clone: A read error may account for a junction end that differs from germline. The chain couples TRBV28 to TRBJ1-5; possibly TRBD1 for D (6 bases). Germline V CDR1 and CDR2: MDHEN, SYDVKM. The CDR3 length is 16 residues. This chain's CDR3 is CASSLSTGWVGQPQHF. The CDR3 region has the DNA TGTGCCAGCAGCTTATCGACAGGATGGGTTGGACAGCCCCAGCATTTT.

The chain links TRBV6-5 to TRBJ1-5; 7 nucleotides align to TRBD1. Germline assignment: CDR1 MNHEY and CDR2 SVGAGI. The ends lost 6 bases at V and 7 bases at J; junction bases unmatched: 12. The CDR3 is 15 residues long. The CDR3, as DNA: TGTGCCAGCAGCCGACAGGGAGCAAGGGAACAGCCCCAGCATTTT. It translates to CASSRQGAREQPQHF.

V is TRBV5-6 and J is TRBJ2-5, with 9 bases lining up with TRBD2. The CDR3 consists of 14 residues. CDR1 is SGHDT and CDR2 is YYEEEE in the germline V gene. Unmatched junction bases numbered 6, after V lost 4 bases and J lost 5 bases. The CDR3 DNA is TGTGCCAGCAGCACAGCGGGGGGCCGGGAGACCCAGTACTTC. This translates into CASSTAGGRETQYF.

Only one count was recorded for this clone. The gene calls are TRBV6-5 and TRBJ2-2; a possible D gene is TRBD2 (5 bases). Trimming left V 5 bases short and J 0 bases short, with 7 bases between. There are 14 residues in the CDR3. Per germline, CDR1 MNHEY and CDR2 SVGAGI. The CDR3 region is CASSTLANTGELFF. The CDR3 nucleotides are TGTGCCAGCAGTACACTAGCGAACACCGGGGAGCTGTTTTTT.

The chain is built from TRBV30 and TRBJ1-5; a weak D match, TRBD1 (5 bases). Germline V CDR1 and CDR2: GTSNPN, SVGIG (reference sequence). V lost 1 base to trimming and J lost 2 bases, with 9 bases between them. There are 14 residues in the CDR3. Here the CDR3 reads CAWSGRGGNQPQHF. The CDR3 coding sequence is TGTGCCTGGAGTGGAAGGGGTGGCAATCAGCCCCAGCATTTT.

The chain combines TRBV4-1 with TRBJ2-7, with D possibly matching TRBD2 (5 bases). The V end lost 1 base, the J end lost 4 bases, and 14 bases lay between the germline ends. CDR3 size: 15 residues. Germline lookup yields CDR1 MGHRA and CDR2 YSYEKL. The CDR3 sequence is CASSQAPTEEYEQYF. CDR3 coding DNA: TGCGCCAGCAGCCAAGCTCCGACGGAGGAGTACGAGCAGTACTTC.

V is TRBV7-2 and J is TRBJ2-1, with a tentative D call TRBD1 (6 bases). Per germline, CDR1 SGHTA and CDR2 FQGNSA. The CDR3 is 15 residues long. The germline V and J ends were trimmed by 4 bases and 4 bases, with 14 bases remaining between them. The CDR3 DNA is TGTGCCAGCAGCTCAATACGGACAGTTTACAATGAGCAGTTCTTC. It encodes CASSSIRTVYNEQFF.

The genes are TRBV10-3 and TRBJ2-1, with 9 bases fitting TRBD2. Germline-derived CDR1 and CDR2 are ENHRY and SYGVKD. V gave up 4 bases and J gave up 6 bases; unmatched junction bases: 19. The CDR3 covers 19 residues. CDR3 coding DNA: TGTGCCATCAGTGTCAGACAAGCAAATGCGGGACTAGCCGCCAATGAGCAGTTCTTC. Protein product: CAISVRQANAGLAANEQFF.